Listed here are 18 T cell receptor beta chains from one sample, sequenced in a study of shared clonotypes between healthy human individuals. Naive CD8 cells were CD45RO-negative, positively selected for CCR7, excluding terminally differentiated effector memory CD45RA+ cells. Sequencing used immunoSEQ multiplex PCR; TCRdb keeps in-frame clones, though not all of them. This sample has approximately 2,200,000 clones, with around 93% found just once. Sequenced material: naive CD8+ T cells from PBMCs. The receptor source for this set is a man younger than 30 in good health. Some clones in this sample may be carry-over from other donors' samples.

The rearrangement links TRBV5-1 to TRBJ2-7; the D is unclear. CDR3 size: 12 residues. With 1 base removed from V and 6 bases from J, the gap between germline ends came to 8 bases. Germline V gene data show CDR1 as SGHRS and CDR2 as YFSETQ. The CDR3 coding sequence is TGCGCCAGCAGCTTGACCAACAGCGAGCAGTACTTC. Translated, it gives CASSLTNSEQYF. Filled out from reference TRBV5-1 and TRBJ2-7, the complete variable domain reads KAGVTQTPRYLIKTRGQQVTLSCSPISGHRSVSWYQQTPGQGLQFLFEYFSETQRNKGNFPGRFSGRQFSNSRSEMNVSTLELGDSALYLCASSLTNSEQYFGPGTRLTVT.

The chain carries TRBV19 and TRBJ2-1, with 8 bases lining up with TRBD2. J was trimmed by 5 bases and V by 2 bases; bases with no gene match: 8. The CDR3 is 16 residues long. Germline V gene sequence: CDR1 LNHDA, CDR2 SQIVND (reference sequence). The CDR3 spells CASSILAGILNNEQFF. CDR3 sequence (DNA): TGTGCCAGTAGTATACTAGCGGGTATACTCAACAATGAGCAGTTCTTC. Based on the CDR3 plus reference TRBV19 and TRBJ2-1, the full variable domain is DGGITQSPKYLFRKEGQNVTLSCEQNLNHDAMYWYRQDPGQGLRLIYYSQIVNDFQKGDIAEGYSVSREKKESFPLTVTSAQKNPTAFYLCASSILAGILNNEQFFGPGTRLTVL.

In the case of this clone: The sample holds other DNA sequences that translate to the same CDR3. J is TRBJ2-7 and V is TRBV27; D is uncertain. The CDR3 spans 13 residues. V was clipped by 3 bases and J by 4 bases, with 10 bases between them. CDR1 is MNHEY, CDR2 SMNVEV, per germline (reference sequence). The DNA for the CDR3 is TGTGCCAGCAGTTTCGGCCAGATTTACGAGCAGTACTTC. Encoded protein: CASSFGQIYEQYF.

This chain connects TRBV10-3 to TRBJ2-6; TRBD2 is a possible D gene (5 bases). The CDR3 runs 16 residues. Germline V CDR1 and CDR2: ENHRY, SYGVKD. Trimming shortened V by 2 bases and J by 2 bases, and 10 bases separated the two germline ends. CDR3 region: CAISERLEAGANVLTF. CDR3 coding DNA: TGTGCCATCAGTGAGCGTCTGGAGGCTGGGGCCAACGTCCTGACTTTC.

Remarks on this clone: Other DNA variants within this sample encode the same CDR3. The chain couples TRBV27 to TRBJ2-7; D call uncertain. Germline V gene sequence: CDR1 MNHEY, CDR2 SMNVEV (reference sequence). V was trimmed by 2 bases and J by 4 bases, leaving 6 bases between them. CDR3 size: 12 residues. The CDR3 nucleotides are TGTGCCAGCAGTTTACCCTCGTACGAGCAGTACTTC. Translation gives CASSLPSYEQYF.

The V call is TRBV6-5, the J call TRBJ2-7; D is possibly TRBD2 (5 bases). CDR1 is MNHEY and CDR2 is SVGAGI in the germline V gene. The CDR3 is 13 amino acids. Deletions cut 0 bases from V and 7 bases from J, with 10 bases between. The CDR3 loop reads CASSYSEGPEQYF. The CDR3 DNA sequence: TGTGCCAGCAGTTACTCTGAGGGCCCAGAGCAGTACTTC.

As DNA, the CDR3 is TGTGCCAGCAGTTACTCGGGCTGGGAACGGTTGGATACGCAGTATTTT. It codes for CASSYSGWERLDTQYF. The J gene is TRBJ2-3, the V gene TRBV6-5; D is undetermined. V was clipped by 0 bases and J by 6 bases, with 16 bases between them. This CDR3 is 16 amino acids long. Germline V lookup: CDR1 MNHEY, CDR2 SVGAGI.

The rearrangement joins TRBV7-2 to TRBJ2-7; TRBD2 matches 7 bases. CDR3 length: 13 residues. The germline V gene encodes CDR1 SGHTA and CDR2 FQGNSA. J gave up 6 bases and V 1 base, and 3 bases lay outside the gene matches. CDR3 region: CASSLGGGTEQYF. As DNA, the CDR3 is TGTGCCAGCAGCTTAGGGGGGGGGACCGAGCAGTACTTC.

In this sample, this clone turned up once. This chain connects TRBV4-1 to TRBJ2-7, with D perhaps TRBD1 (5 bases). The CDR3 runs 15 residues. Trimming left V 1 base short and J 4 bases short, with 14 bases between. The V gene's germline CDR1 is MGHRA and CDR2 YSYEKL. The DNA of the CDR3 is TGCGCCAGCAGCCAAGGGTTTCAGGGTAAATACGAGCAGTACTTC. It yields the protein CASSQGFQGKYEQYF.

The chain is built from TRBV11-3 and TRBJ2-1; D is undetermined. From germline, CDR1 is SGHNT and CDR2 YENEEA. The CDR3 extends over 14 amino acids. V was pared by 1 base and J by 0 bases, with 4 bases between. CDR3 sequence (DNA): TGTGCCAGCAGCTTAGGCTACTCCTACAATGAGCAGTTCTTC. Its translation is CASSLGYSYNEQFF.

Turning to this clone: The same CDR3 can be traced to other DNA sequences in this sample. This CDR3 is CAISESDSNTEAFF. Written as DNA, the CDR3 is TGTGCCATCAGTGAGTCGGACAGTAACACTGAAGCTTTCTTT. The V gene is TRBV10-3, the J gene TRBJ1-1, with TRBD1 as a possible D gene (6 bases). With 0 bases removed from V and 2 bases from J, the gap between germline ends came to 7 bases. The CDR3 is 14 amino acids. The V gene's germline CDR1 is ENHRY and CDR2 SYGVKD.

As to this clone: Different DNA sequences within this sample yield the same CDR3. This sequence joins TRBV27 and TRBJ2-7, with D possibly being TRBD2 (5 bases). CDR1 and CDR2 (germline): MNHEY, SMNVEV (reference sequence). V lost 3 bases and J 2 bases, leaving 8 bases between the germline ends. The CDR3 is made up of 13 amino acids. CDR3 loop: CASSFLGTYEQYF. The CDR3, as DNA: TGTGCCAGCAGTTTTCTCGGGACCTACGAGCAGTACTTC.

The rearrangement links TRBV4-1 to TRBJ2-3; maybe TRBD2 (6 bases). The CDR3 runs 13 residues. From germline, CDR1 is MGHRA and CDR2 YSYEKL. V dropped 1 base and J dropped 6 bases, with 8 bases sitting between them. CDR3 coding DNA: TGCGCCAGCAGCCAAGCGGGACTGGATACGCAGTATTTT. Amino acids: CASSQAGLDTQYF.

The genes are TRBV6-6 and TRBJ2-5; D is perhaps TRBD1 (5 bases). This CDR3 comprises 16 residues. Germline V gene sequence: CDR1 MNHNY, CDR2 SVGAGI (reference sequence). V was trimmed by 0 bases and J by 0 bases, leaving 11 bases between them. For the CDR3, the DNA is TGTGCCAGCAGTTACTCGATCCAGGGCCACCAAGAGACCCAGTACTTC. Its translation is CASSYSIQGHQETQYF.

The V call is TRBV13, the J call TRBJ2-7; D may correspond to TRBD1 or TRBD2 (5 bases each). V lost 4 bases to trimming and J lost 2 bases, with 12 bases between them. The CDR3 length is 14 residues. The germline V gene has CDR1 PRHDT and CDR2 FYEKMQ (reference sequence). CDR3 nucleotide sequence: TGTGCCAGCAGCTCGGGACGGCGAGCCTACGAGCAGTACTTC. It codes for CASSSGRRAYEQYF.

This clone was recorded only once. The V and J genes are TRBV28 and TRBJ1-5; D remains ambiguous. This CDR3 is 17 amino acids long. Germline lookup yields CDR1 MDHEN and CDR2 SYDVKM. Trimming took 6 bases from V and 3 from J, leaving 21 bases between them. Here the CDR3 DNA reads TGTGCCAGCAGGACAACCTACGCCGGGTCTCTCAATCAGCCCCAGCATTTT. Its translation: CASRTTYAGSLNQPQHF.

V usage is TRBV27 and J usage is TRBJ1-1, with TRBD1 matching 8 bases. Losses at the gene ends were 3 bases for V and 0 bases for J; bases not matched to a gene: 3. The germline V gene has CDR1 MNHEY and CDR2 SMNVEV (reference sequence). There are 15 residues in the CDR3. The CDR3 DNA reads as TGTGCCAGCAGTTTCCAGGGGGCCCTGAACACTGAAGCTTTCTTT. Amino acid sequence: CASSFQGALNTEAFF.

The chain carries TRBV13 and TRBJ1-4, with no clear D. V was pared by 6 bases and J by 8 bases, with 10 bases between. Germline V gives CDR1 PRHDT, CDR2 FYEKMQ (reference sequence). The CDR3 is made up of 12 amino acids. The CDR3 DNA reads as TGTGCCAGCAGAGGGCTGGAAGAAAAACTGTTTTTT. It is translated as CASRGLEEKLFF.